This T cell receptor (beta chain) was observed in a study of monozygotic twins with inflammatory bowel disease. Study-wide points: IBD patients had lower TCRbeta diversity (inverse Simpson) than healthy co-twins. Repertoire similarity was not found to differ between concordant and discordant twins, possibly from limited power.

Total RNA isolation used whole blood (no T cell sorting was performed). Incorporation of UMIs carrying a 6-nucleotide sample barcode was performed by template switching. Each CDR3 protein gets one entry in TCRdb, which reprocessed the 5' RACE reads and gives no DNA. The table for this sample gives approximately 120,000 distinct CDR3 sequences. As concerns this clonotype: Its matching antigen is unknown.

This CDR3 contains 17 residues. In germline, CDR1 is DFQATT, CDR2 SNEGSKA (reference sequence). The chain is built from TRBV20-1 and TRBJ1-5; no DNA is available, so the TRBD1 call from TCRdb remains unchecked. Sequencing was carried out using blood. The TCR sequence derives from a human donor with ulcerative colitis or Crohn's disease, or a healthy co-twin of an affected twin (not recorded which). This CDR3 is CSALKAGAAGGNQPQHF.